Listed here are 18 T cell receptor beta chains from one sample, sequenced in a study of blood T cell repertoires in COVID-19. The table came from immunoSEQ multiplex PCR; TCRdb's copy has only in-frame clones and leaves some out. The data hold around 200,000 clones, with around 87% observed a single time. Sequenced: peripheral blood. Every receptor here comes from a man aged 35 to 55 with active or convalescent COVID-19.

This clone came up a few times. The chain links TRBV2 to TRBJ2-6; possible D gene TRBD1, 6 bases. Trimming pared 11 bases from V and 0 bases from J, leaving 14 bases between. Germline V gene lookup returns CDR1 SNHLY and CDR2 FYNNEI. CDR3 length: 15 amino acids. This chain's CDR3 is CAGQQGSSGANVLTF. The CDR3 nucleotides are TGTGCCGGACAACAGGGAAGCTCTGGGGCCAACGTCCTGACTTTC.

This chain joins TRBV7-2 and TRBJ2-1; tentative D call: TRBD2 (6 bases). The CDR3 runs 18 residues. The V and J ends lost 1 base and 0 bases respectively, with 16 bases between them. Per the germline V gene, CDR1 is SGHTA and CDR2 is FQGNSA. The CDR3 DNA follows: TGTGCCAGCAGCTTAGGTCCTCCGGGACTCGGCTCCTACAATGAGCAGTTCTTC. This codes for CASSLGPPGLGSYNEQFF.

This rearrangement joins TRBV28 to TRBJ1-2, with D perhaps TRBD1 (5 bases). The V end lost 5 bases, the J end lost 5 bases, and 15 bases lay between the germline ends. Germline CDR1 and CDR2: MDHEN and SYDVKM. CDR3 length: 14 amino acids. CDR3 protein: CASSVGTGYYGYTF. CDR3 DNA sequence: TGTGCCAGCAGTGTAGGCACAGGATATTATGGCTACACCTTC.

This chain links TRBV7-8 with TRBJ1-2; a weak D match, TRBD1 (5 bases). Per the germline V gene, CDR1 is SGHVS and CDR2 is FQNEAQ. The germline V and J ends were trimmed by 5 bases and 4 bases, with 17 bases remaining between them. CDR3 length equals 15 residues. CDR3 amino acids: CASSPREGPGYGYTF. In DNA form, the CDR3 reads TGTGCCAGCAGCCCCAGGGAGGGGCCTGGCTATGGCTACACCTTC.

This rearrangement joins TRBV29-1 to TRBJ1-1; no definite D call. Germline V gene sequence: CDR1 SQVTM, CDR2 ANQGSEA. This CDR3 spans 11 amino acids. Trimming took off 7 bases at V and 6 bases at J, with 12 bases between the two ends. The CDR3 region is CSARHHPEAFF. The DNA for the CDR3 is TGCAGCGCTCGACATCACCCTGAAGCTTTCTTT. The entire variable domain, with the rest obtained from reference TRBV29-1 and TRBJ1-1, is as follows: SAVISQKPSRDICQRGTSLTIQCQVDSQVTMMFWYRQQPGQSLTLIATANQGSEATYESGFVIDKFPISRPNLTFSTLTVSNMSPEDSSIYLCSARHHPEAFFGQGTRLTVV.

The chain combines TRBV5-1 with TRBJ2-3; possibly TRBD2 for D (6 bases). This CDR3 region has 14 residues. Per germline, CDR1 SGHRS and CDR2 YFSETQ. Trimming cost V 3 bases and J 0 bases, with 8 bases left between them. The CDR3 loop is CASSSEGSTDTQYF. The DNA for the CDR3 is TGCGCCAGCAGCTCGGAGGGTAGCACAGATACGCAGTATTTT.

The CDR3 nucleotides read TGTGCCAGCAGCCCGAGTATTGCACAGGGTTATGAGCAGTTCTTC. It encodes CASSPSIAQGYEQFF. The chain combines TRBV9 with TRBJ2-1; D is perhaps TRBD1 (6 bases). CDR3 length: 15 residues. CDR1 SGDLS and CDR2 YYNGEE come from the germline V gene. The V and J ends lost 4 bases and 8 bases respectively, with 19 bases between them.

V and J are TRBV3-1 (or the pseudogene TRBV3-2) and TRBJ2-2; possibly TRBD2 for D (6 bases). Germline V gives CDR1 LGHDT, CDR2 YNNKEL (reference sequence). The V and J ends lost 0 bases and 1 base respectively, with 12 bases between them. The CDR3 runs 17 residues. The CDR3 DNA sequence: TGTGCCAGCAGCCAAGATATTGCGGGGTTGAACACCGGGGAGCTGTTTTTT. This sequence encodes CASSQDIAGLNTGELFF.

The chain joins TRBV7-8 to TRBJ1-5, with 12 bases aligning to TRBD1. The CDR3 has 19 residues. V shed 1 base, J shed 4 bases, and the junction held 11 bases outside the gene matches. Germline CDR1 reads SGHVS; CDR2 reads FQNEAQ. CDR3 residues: CASSLERGTGGVSNQPQHF. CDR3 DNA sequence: TGTGCCAGCAGCTTAGAACGCGGGACAGGGGGCGTTAGTAATCAGCCCCAGCATTTT. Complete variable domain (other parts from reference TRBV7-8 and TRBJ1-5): GAGVSQSPRYKVAKRGQDVALRCDPISGHVSLFWYQQALGQGPEFLTYFQNEAQLDKSGLPSDRFFAERPEGSVSTLKIQRTQQEDSAVYLCASSLERGTGGVSNQPQHFGDGTRLSIL.

DNA of the CDR3: TGTGCCAGCAGTTTGATAGGGATGGAAGGAGGGGACAGGGGGCCGGACACTGAAGCTTTCTTT. Protein sequence: CASSLIGMEGGDRGPDTEAFF. The chain couples TRBV27 to TRBJ1-1; the match to TRBD1 covers 12 bases. Unmatched junction bases numbered 20, after V lost 3 bases and J lost 3 bases. The CDR3 sequence is 21 residues long. Germline CDR1 and CDR2: MNHEY and SMNVEV (reference sequence).

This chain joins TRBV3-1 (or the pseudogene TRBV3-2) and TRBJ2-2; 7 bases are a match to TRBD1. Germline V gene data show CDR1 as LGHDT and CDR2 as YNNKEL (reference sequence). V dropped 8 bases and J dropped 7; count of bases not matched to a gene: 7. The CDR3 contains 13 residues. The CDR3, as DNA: TGTGCCAGCTGCAGGGGGAGTGGCGGGGAGCTGTTTTTT. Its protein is CASCRGSGGELFF.

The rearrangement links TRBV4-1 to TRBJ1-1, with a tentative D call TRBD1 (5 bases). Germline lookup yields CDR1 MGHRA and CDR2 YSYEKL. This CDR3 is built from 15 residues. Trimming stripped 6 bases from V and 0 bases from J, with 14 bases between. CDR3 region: CASSWGRTMNTEAFF. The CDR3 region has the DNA TGCGCCAGCAGTTGGGGGAGGACCATGAACACTGAAGCTTTCTTT.

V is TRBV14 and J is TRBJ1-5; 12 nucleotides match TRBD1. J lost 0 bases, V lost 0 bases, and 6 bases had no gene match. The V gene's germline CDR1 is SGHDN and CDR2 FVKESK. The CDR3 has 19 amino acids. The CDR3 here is CASSQDQGQGAYSNQPQHF. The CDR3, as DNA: TGTGCCAGCAGCCAAGATCAGGGACAGGGGGCTTATAGCAATCAGCCCCAGCATTTT.

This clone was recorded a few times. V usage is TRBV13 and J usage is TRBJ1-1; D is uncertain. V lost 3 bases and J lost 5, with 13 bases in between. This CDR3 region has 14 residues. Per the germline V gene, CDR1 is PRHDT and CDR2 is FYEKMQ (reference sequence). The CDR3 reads CASSFLGHGTEAFF. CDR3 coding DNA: TGTGCCAGCAGCTTCTTGGGCCATGGGACTGAAGCTTTCTTT.

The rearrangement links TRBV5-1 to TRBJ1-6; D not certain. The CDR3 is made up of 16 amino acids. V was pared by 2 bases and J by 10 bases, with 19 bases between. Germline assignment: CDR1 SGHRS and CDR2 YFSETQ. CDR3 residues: CASSLGRVRSGSPLHF. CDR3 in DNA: TGCGCCAGCAGCTTAGGCCGGGTCAGGTCGGGGTCACCCCTCCACTTT.

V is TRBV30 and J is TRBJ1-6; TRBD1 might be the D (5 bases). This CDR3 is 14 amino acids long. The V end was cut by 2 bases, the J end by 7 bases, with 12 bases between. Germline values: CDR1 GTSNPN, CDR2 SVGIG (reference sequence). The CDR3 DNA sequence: TGTGCCTGGAGTATGGAGACAGAAAATTCACCCCTCCACTTT. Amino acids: CAWSMETENSPLHF.

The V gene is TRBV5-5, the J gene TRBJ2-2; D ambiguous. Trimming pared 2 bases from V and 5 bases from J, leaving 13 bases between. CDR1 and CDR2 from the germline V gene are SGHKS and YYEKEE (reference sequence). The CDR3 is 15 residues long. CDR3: CASSFSARQTGELFF. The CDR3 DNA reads TGTGCCAGCAGCTTCTCTGCGCGTCAAACCGGGGAGCTGTTTTTT.

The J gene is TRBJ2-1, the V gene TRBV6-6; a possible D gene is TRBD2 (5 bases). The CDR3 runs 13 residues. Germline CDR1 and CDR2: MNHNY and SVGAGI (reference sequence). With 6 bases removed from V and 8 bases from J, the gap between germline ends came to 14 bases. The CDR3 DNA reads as TGTGCCAGCAGCGTAGGAGGCGCCGATGAGCAGTTCTTC. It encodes CASSVGGADEQFF.